This paragraph reports one T cell receptor beta chain. Profiling relied on immunoSEQ multiplex PCR, and the TCRdb table lists in-frame clones only, not all of them. The sample contains about 170,000 clones, around 74% of which appear only once. The data were taken from a study of blood T cell repertoires in COVID-19. CDR3 size: 15 residues. CDR1 SNHLY and CDR2 FYNNEI come from the germline V gene. The V and J ends lost 3 bases and 3 bases, in that order; junction bases with no gene match: 4. V is TRBV2 and J is TRBJ1-4; TRBD1 matches at 7 bases. Sequences were obtained from peripheral blood. The sequence was collected from a woman older than 75 with acute or convalescent COVID-19. The CDR3 is CASSDQGVPNEKLFF. The CDR3 DNA sequence: TGTGCCAGCAGTGACCAGGGGGTACCTAATGAAAAACTGTTTTTT. Supplemented by reference TRBV2 and TRBJ1-4, the full variable domain reads EPEVTQTPSHQVTQMGQEVILRCVPISNHLYFYWYRQILGQKVEFLVSFYNNEISEKSEIFDDQFSVERPDGSNFTLKIRSTKLEDSAMYFCASSDQGVPNEKLFFGSGTQLSVL.